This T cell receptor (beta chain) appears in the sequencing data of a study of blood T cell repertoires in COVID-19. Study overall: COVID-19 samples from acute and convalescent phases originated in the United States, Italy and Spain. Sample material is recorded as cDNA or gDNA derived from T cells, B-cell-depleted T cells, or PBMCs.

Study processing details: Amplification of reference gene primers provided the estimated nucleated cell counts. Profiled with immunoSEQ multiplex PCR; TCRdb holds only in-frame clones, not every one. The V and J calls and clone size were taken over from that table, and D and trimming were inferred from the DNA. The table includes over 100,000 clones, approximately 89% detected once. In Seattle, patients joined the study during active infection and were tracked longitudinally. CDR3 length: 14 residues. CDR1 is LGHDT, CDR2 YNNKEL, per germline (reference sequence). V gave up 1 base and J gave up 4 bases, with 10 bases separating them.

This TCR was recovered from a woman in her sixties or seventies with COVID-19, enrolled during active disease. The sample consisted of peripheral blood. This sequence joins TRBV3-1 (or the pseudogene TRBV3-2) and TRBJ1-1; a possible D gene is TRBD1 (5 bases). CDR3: CASSQGQGSTEAFF. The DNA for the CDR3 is TGTGCCAGCAGCCAAGGGCAGGGAAGCACTGAAGCTTTCTTT.